This T cell receptor (beta chain) originates from a study of T cell responses to AZD1222 COVID-19 vaccine. Study results and limitations: Just five to seven people given AZD1222 tested seropositive at baseline. It should be noted that donors were predominantly white British and more often female, and clonal diversity was possibly underestimated. Unmutated variant regions are reportedly the target of nearly half of TCRs that are spike-specific.

Pooling was applied to second doses at about 4 or about 12 weeks. This clone was counted between two and nine times. The antigen remains unidentified. In germline, CDR1 is SGHDT, CDR2 YYEEEE. The V and J ends lost 3 bases and 3 bases, in that order; junction bases with no gene match: 7. CDR3 length: 16 amino acids. Some clones are missing from TCRdb's copy, which holds only in-frame ones; the method was immunoSEQ multiplex PCR. The repertoire includes over 150,000 clones, roughly nine tenths of them detected once, and around 1% sits in the top ten. The source is an adult who received the AZD1222 COVID-19 vaccine. The specimen was peripheral blood, collected 28 days after the second AZD1222 dose. The J gene is TRBJ2-1, the V gene TRBV5-6, with TRBD1 matching 9 bases. CDR3 nucleotide sequence: TGTGCCAGCAGCTGGACCGGGACAGGGCTCTACAATGAGCAGTTCTTC. Translating it yields CASSWTGTGLYNEQFF. The variable domain in full, with the rest retrieved from reference TRBV5-6 and TRBJ2-1, is DAGVTQSPTHLIKTRGQQVTLRCSPKSGHDTVSWYQQALGQGPQFIFQYYEEEERQRGNFPDRFSGHQFPNYSSELNVNALLLGDSALYLCASSWTGTGLYNEQFFGPGTRLTVL.